This T cell receptor (beta chain) was observed in a study of blood T cell repertoires in COVID-19. Study at large: Spain, Italy and the United States supplied samples that represented acute and convalescent COVID-19. T cells, B-cell-depleted T cells, or PBMCs supplied cDNA or gDNA.

In the source study's methods: Quantification of nucleated cells was approximated via reference gene primer amplification. The data were produced by immunoSEQ multiplex PCR, yet TCRdb's version contains in-frame clones alone and is incomplete. D and trimming come from the DNA, and the V and J calls and clone size come from that table. The sample has about 170,000 clones; roughly 79% are singletons. The CDR3 totals 16 residues. The germline V gene has CDR1 GTSNPN and CDR2 SVGIG (reference sequence). J gave up 1 base and V 7 bases, and 13 bases lay outside the gene matches. The chain is built from TRBV30 and TRBJ2-1; 7 bases are shared with TRBD1. The clonotype originates from a woman over 75 with acute or convalescent COVID-19. The sequenced material came from peripheral blood. This chain's CDR3 is CAYRDSQGTSYNEQFF. The DNA of the CDR3 is TGTGCCTACCGGGACAGTCAAGGAACATCCTACAATGAGCAGTTCTTC.